A single sample gave rise to the 31 T cell receptor beta chains below, sequenced in a study of shared clonotypes between healthy human individuals. Clones were sequenced by immunoSEQ multiplex PCR, and TCRdb holds only the in-frame ones, with some missing. The sample shows roughly 1,100,000 clones, under 80% of them seen only once. The specimen was memory CD4+ T cells sorted from blood. Subset specified: CD45RA-negative fraction. All receptors derive from a man between 18 and 29 years old in good health.

This chain uses TRBV28 with TRBJ2-6; D unresolved. Trimming shortened V by 4 bases and J by 2 bases, and 9 bases separated the two germline ends. Per germline, CDR1 MDHEN and CDR2 SYDVKM. This CDR3 is 15 amino acids long. Here the CDR3 DNA reads TGTGCCAGCAGTTCAGGAAGCGCTGGGGCCAACGTCCTGACTTTC. Protein product: CASSSGSAGANVLTF.

V gene TRBV6-5 combines with J gene TRBJ1-2; possible D gene TRBD1, 5 bases. The germline V gene has CDR1 MNHEY and CDR2 SVGAGI. Deletions cut 2 bases from V and 2 bases from J, with 9 bases between. This CDR3 has 14 residues. CDR3 sequence: CASSYTGPNYGYTF. For the CDR3, the DNA is TGTGCCAGCAGTTACACGGGACCGAACTATGGCTACACCTTC.

The rearrangement uses TRBV7-2 and TRBJ1-3; no clear D gene. The CDR3 loop spans 15 amino acids. Trimming removed 5 bases from V and 0 bases from J, with 11 bases in between. The V gene's germline CDR1 is SGHTA and CDR2 FQGNSA. CDR3: CASSRPRDSGNTIYF. The CDR3 DNA sequence: TGTGCCAGCAGCCGCCCCCGGGACTCTGGAAACACCATATATTTT.

The chain links TRBV6-5 to TRBJ1-2; D gene uncertain. Between the trimmed V and J ends, which lost 8 bases and 5 bases, there was a span of 9 bases. The CDR3 sequence is 11 residues long. The germline gives CDR1 MNHEY, CDR2 SVGAGI. The CDR3 spells CASEGGYGYTF. The CDR3 DNA follows: TGTGCCAGCGAGGGTGGGTATGGCTACACCTTC.

About this clone itself: Its ends do not fully match the called genes, so a read error is possible. V and J are TRBV7-9 and TRBJ2-5, with 8 bases aligning to TRBD2. The CDR3 is made up of 15 amino acids. From germline, CDR1 is SEHNR and CDR2 FQNEAQ (reference sequence). The CDR3 sequence is CASTLGAGGQETQYF. In nucleotides, the CDR3 is TGTGCCAGCACCTTAGGGGCGGGGGGCCAAGAGACCCAGTACTTC. Full variable domain (missing parts from reference TRBV7-9 and TRBJ2-5): DTGVSQNPRHKITKRGQNVTFRCDPISEHNRLYWYRQTLGQGPEFLTYFQNEAQLEKSRLLSDRFSAERPKGSFSTLEIQRTEQGDSAMYLCASTLGAGGQETQYFGPGTRLLVL.

The count of this clone is one. CDR3 in DNA: TGTGCCAGCTCTAAGGGCGGGGAGCTGTTTTTT. Protein product: CASSKGGELFF. The chain couples TRBV18 to TRBJ2-2; D gene uncertain. The CDR3 totals 11 residues. The germline gives CDR1 KGHSH, CDR2 LQKENI. With 6 bases removed from V and 7 bases from J, the gap between germline ends came to 6 bases.

The rearrangement uses TRBV7-9 and TRBJ2-2, with D tentatively TRBD1 (5 bases). Germline CDR1 and CDR2: SEHNR and FQNEAQ (reference sequence). The ends were cut back, 5 bases at V and 0 bases at J, with 13 bases in the middle. The CDR3 totals 16 residues. The CDR3 DNA is TGTGCCAGCAGCCCTTCCAGGGCTCCGAACACCGGGGAGCTGTTTTTT. It is translated as CASSPSRAPNTGELFF.

The gene calls are TRBV19 and TRBJ1-1, with a tentative D call TRBD1 (6 bases). CDR1 and CDR2 from the germline V gene are LNHDA and SQIVND (reference sequence). The CDR3 contains 15 residues. With 4 bases removed from V and 3 bases from J, the gap between germline ends came to 15 bases. The CDR3 loop is CASSTLKQGDTEAFF. CDR3 in DNA: TGTGCCAGTAGTACCCTTAAACAGGGAGACACTGAAGCTTTCTTT. The full variable domain, completed using reference TRBV19 and TRBJ1-1, is DGGITQSPKYLFRKEGQNVTLSCEQNLNHDAMYWYRQDPGQGLRLIYYSQIVNDFQKGDIAEGYSVSREKKESFPLTVTSAQKNPTAFYLCASSTLKQGDTEAFFGQGTRLTVV.

The table lists this clone with a count of one. The chain links TRBV11-2 to TRBJ2-1; D assignment may be TRBD1 or TRBD2 (6 bases each). In germline, CDR1 is SGHAT, CDR2 FQNNGV. The CDR3 loop spans 17 amino acids. The V end lost 1 base, the J end lost 4 bases, and 17 bases lay between the germline ends. CDR3 protein: CASSLGGPGGAYNEQFF. The CDR3 nucleotides are TGTGCCAGCAGCTTAGGGGGGCCGGGCGGGGCTTACAATGAGCAGTTCTTC.

The chain joins TRBV4-3 to TRBJ2-7; TRBD1 matches 12 bases. V shed 3 bases and J 5 bases; nucleotides not matched to a gene: 5. Germline V gene sequence: CDR1 LGHNA, CDR2 YSLEER. This CDR3 has 15 residues. In nucleotides, the CDR3 is TGCGCCAGCAGCCACGAGGGACAGGGGGCCGACGAGCAGTACTTC. Residues: CASSHEGQGADEQYF.

This chain joins TRBV25-1 and TRBJ2-7, with TRBD1 identical over 8 bases. After removal of 2 bases from V and 6 bases from J, the junction contained 9 bases not matched to a gene. The CDR3 totals 15 residues. CDR1 MGHDK and CDR2 SYGVNS come from the germline V gene. CDR3 nucleotide sequence: TGTGCCAGCAGTGAACCCGGGACAGGCAACTCCGAGCAGTACTTC. It encodes CASSEPGTGNSEQYF.

The chain links TRBV18 to TRBJ2-7; D not resolved. Per the germline V gene, CDR1 is KGHSH and CDR2 is LQKENI. This CDR3 is 15 amino acids long. Deletions cut 2 bases from V and 0 bases from J, with 11 bases between. The CDR3: CASSPTTTLSYEQYF. CDR3 DNA: TGTGCCAGCTCACCAACAACTACCCTCTCCTACGAGCAGTACTTC.

This chain links TRBV4-1 with TRBJ2-3; maybe TRBD2 (6 bases). Germline loops: CDR1 MGHRA, CDR2 YSYEKL. Between the trimmed V and J ends, which lost 0 bases and 7 bases, there was a span of 17 bases. The CDR3 has 16 residues. CDR3 in amino acids: CASSQDRGQAGNTQYF. The DNA for the CDR3 is TGCGCCAGCAGCCAAGATCGAGGCCAGGCGGGGAATACGCAGTATTTT.

CDR3 DNA: TGTGCCAGCAGTCCCCGAGGGGGGGATAATTCACCCCTCCACTTT. It encodes CASSPRGGDNSPLHF. The V call is TRBV27, the J call TRBJ1-6; weak D call: TRBD1 (6 bases). V was pared by 5 bases and J by 5 bases, with 13 bases between. Germline V gene lookup returns CDR1 MNHEY and CDR2 SMNVEV (reference sequence). The CDR3 is 15 amino acids.

Regarding this clone: The junction shows a germline mismatch at one end, possibly a read error. The chain employs TRBV18 and TRBJ2-1, with 11 bases lining up with TRBD1. The germline gives CDR1 KGHSH, CDR2 LQKENI. The CDR3 spans 13 residues. The CDR3 bases are TGTGCCAGCTCACAAACCGGGACAGGGGGTTCGGTCTTC. This sequence encodes CASSQTGTGGSVF.

The DNA of the CDR3 is TGTGCCAGCAGTCCCTCCCTGAGGAGGGCTGTGGACGAGCAGTACTTC. As protein: CASSPSLRRAVDEQYF. V gene TRBV28 combines with J gene TRBJ2-7; weak D call: TRBD2 (6 bases). Germline CDR1 reads MDHEN; CDR2 reads SYDVKM. Trimming pared 5 bases from V and 5 bases from J, leaving 22 bases between. This CDR3 contains 16 residues.

This rearrangement joins TRBV18 to TRBJ1-1; TRBD1 agrees at 7 bases. The CDR3 is 13 residues long. V lost 5 bases, J lost 7 bases, and 7 bases stayed unmatched. Germline CDR1 is KGHSH and CDR2 is LQKENI. CDR3 bases: TGTGCCAGCTCAGGACCCGACAGGGATGAAGCTTTCTTT. It is translated as CASSGPDRDEAFF.

The V and J genes are TRBV5-6 and TRBJ2-1, with D unclear. Per the germline V gene, CDR1 is SGHDT and CDR2 is YYEEEE. With 2 bases removed from V and 6 bases from J, the gap between germline ends came to 6 bases. CDR3 length equals 12 residues. As DNA, the CDR3 is TGTGCCAGCAGCTTAGAGACCAATGAGCAGTTCTTC. Translated, it gives CASSLETNEQFF.

Points on this clone: This same CDR3 is encoded by further DNA sequences in the sample. The chain couples TRBV10-3 to TRBJ2-3, with a possible D match to TRBD2 (6 bases). CDR3 size: 12 residues. Trimming stripped 2 bases from V and 6 bases from J, with 6 bases between. CDR1 is ENHRY and CDR2 is SYGVKD in the germline V gene. DNA for the CDR3: TGTGCCATCAGTGAGGGGGGGGATACGCAGTATTTT. Amino acid sequence: CAISEGGDTQYF.

A word on this clone: Since the CDR3 does not end with the conserved phenylalanine or tryptophan, this likely comes from a read error. This chain uses TRBV6-6 with TRBJ2-7, with 7 bases that match TRBD2. The CDR3 extends over 11 amino acids. V dropped 9 bases and J dropped 6; count of bases not matched to a gene: 5. Germline V gene data show CDR1 as MNHNY and CDR2 as SVGAGI (reference sequence). The chain's CDR3 is CASAGDGEQYL. The CDR3 DNA is TGTGCCAGTGCGGGAGATGGCGAGCAGTACCTC.

The chain employs TRBV30 and TRBJ2-1; TRBD2 agrees at 7 bases. Germline CDR1 and CDR2: GTSNPN and SVGIG (reference sequence). V lost 0 bases, J lost 7 bases, and 6 bases stayed unmatched. This CDR3 spans 14 amino acids. CDR3 sequence (DNA): TGTGCCTGGAGTGTACTCGTGGGGGGGAATGAGCAGTTCTTC. This gives the protein CAWSVLVGGNEQFF.

This clone was recorded a few times. The same CDR3 also results from other DNA sequences found in this sample. The chain is built from TRBV4-1 and TRBJ2-3; tentatively, D is TRBD1 (6 bases). Trimming stripped 1 base from V and 3 bases from J, with 11 bases between. This CDR3 region has 15 residues. From germline, CDR1 is MGHRA and CDR2 YSYEKL. The CDR3 sequence: CASSQGRGPTDTQYF. Here the CDR3 DNA reads TGCGCCAGCAGCCAAGGCAGGGGCCCTACAGATACGCAGTATTTT.

This chain joins TRBV10-3 and TRBJ2-7; maybe TRBD1 (6 bases). The CDR3 totals 15 residues. The germline V gene encodes CDR1 ENHRY and CDR2 SYGVKD. V was shortened by 4 bases and J by 0 bases, with 13 bases between the two germline ends. The CDR3 spells CAISGGPGASYEQYF. In DNA, the CDR3 is TGTGCCATCAGTGGGGGCCCAGGGGCCTCCTACGAGCAGTACTTC.

The chain employs TRBV19 and TRBJ2-1; TRBD1 matches 9 bases. There are 13 residues in the CDR3. Germline CDR1 reads LNHDA; CDR2 reads SQIVND (reference sequence). The junction had 8 bases not matched to a gene; V was cut back by 11 bases and J by 6 bases. The CDR3: CAVGTGSFNEQFF. In DNA form, the CDR3 reads TGTGCCGTCGGGACAGGGTCTTTCAATGAGCAGTTCTTC.

This sequence joins TRBV28 and TRBJ1-1; no definite D call. Deletions cut 3 bases from V and 3 bases from J, with 5 bases between. CDR1 is MDHEN and CDR2 is SYDVKM in the germline V gene. This CDR3 has 12 residues. The CDR3 loop reads CASSFGDTEAFF. The CDR3, as DNA: TGTGCCAGCAGTTTCGGGGACACTGAAGCTTTCTTT.

The sample holds one count of this clone. This chain joins TRBV4-1 and TRBJ2-4, with TRBD2 identical over 8 bases. Germline lookup yields CDR1 MGHRA and CDR2 YSYEKL. This CDR3 spans 17 amino acids. V trimming: 3 bases; J trimming: 1 base; junction bases outside the gene matches: 8. CDR3 in DNA: TGCGCCAGCAGCCAGGGTCCTACGGGGGGGGCCAAAAACATTCAGTACTTC. This encodes CASSQGPTGGAKNIQYF.

There are a few counts of this clone. The V gene is TRBV2, the J gene TRBJ1-6; 9 bases map to TRBD1. With 5 bases clipped from V and 7 bases from J, the junction kept 9 bases outside the gene matches. In germline, CDR1 is SNHLY, CDR2 FYNNEI. This CDR3 comprises 16 residues. The CDR3 is CASSLQGAKGNSPLHF. CDR3 in DNA: TGTGCCAGCAGTCTACAGGGGGCGAAGGGGAATTCACCCCTCCACTTT.

The rearrangement joins TRBV30 to TRBJ1-2; D remains ambiguous. Germline V gene sequence: CDR1 GTSNPN, CDR2 SVGIG (reference sequence). Trimming shortened V by 4 bases and J by 1 base, and 16 bases separated the two germline ends. This CDR3 has 15 amino acids. CDR3 residues: CAWTSRGRSNYGYTF. The CDR3, as DNA: TGTGCCTGGACCTCAAGAGGCAGGAGTAACTATGGCTACACCTTC.

The V call is TRBV6-1, the J call TRBJ1-4, with TRBD1 matching over 7 bases. V dropped 0 bases and J dropped 8; count of bases not matched to a gene: 9. Germline lookup yields CDR1 MNHNS and CDR2 SASEGT. The CDR3 loop spans 16 amino acids. The CDR3, as DNA: TGTGCCAGCAGTGAAGCAGGGGGCGCCGTTGGAGAAAAACTGTTTTTT. Amino acids: CASSEAGGAVGEKLFF.

This clone was detected a few times. This chain links TRBV7-2 with TRBJ2-7; the D gene could be TRBD1 or TRBD2 (5 bases each). The CDR3 has 16 residues. V was pared by 0 bases and J by 2 bases, with 14 bases between. The germline V gene has CDR1 SGHTA and CDR2 FQGNSA. The CDR3 sequence: CASSLALGVSTYEQYF. In DNA, the CDR3 is TGTGCCAGCAGCTTAGCCTTGGGGGTCAGCACCTACGAGCAGTACTTC.

The chain recombines TRBV7-8 with TRBJ2-2; possibly TRBD2 for D (6 bases). Germline loops: CDR1 SGHVS, CDR2 FQNEAQ. The CDR3 is 16 residues long. The V end was cut by 1 base, the J end by 0 bases, with 9 bases between. The DNA for the CDR3 is TGTGCCAGCAGCTTAGTTAGCGGTACGAACACCGGGGAGCTGTTTTTT. This codes for CASSLVSGTNTGELFF.